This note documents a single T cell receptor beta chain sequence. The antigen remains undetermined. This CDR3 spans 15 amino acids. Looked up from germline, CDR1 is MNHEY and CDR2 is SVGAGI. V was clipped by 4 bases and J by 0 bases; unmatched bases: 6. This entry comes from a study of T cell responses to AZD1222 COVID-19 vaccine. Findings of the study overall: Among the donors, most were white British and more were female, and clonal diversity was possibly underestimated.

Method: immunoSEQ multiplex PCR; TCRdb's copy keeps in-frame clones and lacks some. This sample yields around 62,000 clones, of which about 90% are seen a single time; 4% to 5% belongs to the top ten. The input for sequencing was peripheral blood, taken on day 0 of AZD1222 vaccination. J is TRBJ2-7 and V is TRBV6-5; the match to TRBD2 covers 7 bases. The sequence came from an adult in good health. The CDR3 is CASSSGGLASYEQYF. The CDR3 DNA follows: TGTGCCAGCAGTTCCGGGGGGTTGGCCTCCTACGAGCAGTACTTC.